The sequence of this TCR beta chain was determined in a study of blood T cell repertoires in COVID-19. Study-level background: Nucleic acid was either cDNA or gDNA, and it came from T cells, B-cell-depleted T cells, or PBMCs.

Libraries were prepared by immunoSEQ multiplex PCR; TCRdb keeps only in-frame clonotypes and omits some of them. The sample lists about 46,000 clones, about 87% occurring once. J was trimmed by 4 bases and V by 2 bases; bases with no gene match: 8. The CDR3 loop spans 16 amino acids. Germline loops: CDR1 SGHTS, CDR2 YDEGEE. The TCR sequence derives from a man in his fifties or sixties with acute or convalescent COVID-19. The material sequenced was peripheral blood. This sequence joins TRBV5-8 and TRBJ2-7, with TRBD1 matching over 11 bases. The CDR3 coding sequence is TGTGCCAGCAGCTTTACGGGACAGGGGGGGAGGTACGAGCAGTACTTC. Its translation: CASSFTGQGGRYEQYF.